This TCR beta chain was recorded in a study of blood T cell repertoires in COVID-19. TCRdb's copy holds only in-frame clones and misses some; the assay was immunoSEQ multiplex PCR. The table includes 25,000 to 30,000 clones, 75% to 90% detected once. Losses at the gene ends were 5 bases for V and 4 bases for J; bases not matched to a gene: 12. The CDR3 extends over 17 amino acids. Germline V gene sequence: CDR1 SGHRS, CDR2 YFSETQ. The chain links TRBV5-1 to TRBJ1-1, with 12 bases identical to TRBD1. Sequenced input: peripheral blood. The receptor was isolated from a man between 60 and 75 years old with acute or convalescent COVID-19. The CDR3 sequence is CASSSRGQGASGTEAFF. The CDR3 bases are TGCGCCAGCAGTAGCAGGGGACAGGGGGCCAGTGGCACTGAAGCTTTCTTT. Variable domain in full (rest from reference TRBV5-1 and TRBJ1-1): KAGVTQTPRYLIKTRGQQVTLSCSPISGHRSVSWYQQTPGQGLQFLFEYFSETQRNKGNFPGRFSGRQFSNSRSEMNVSTLELGDSALYLCASSSRGQGASGTEAFFGQGTRLTVV.